These 11 T cell receptor beta chains share one sample of origin, sequenced in a study of T-cell memory formation after mild COVID-19 (dated by TCRdb to the early 2020s). Library construction relied on 5' RACE. Sequencing took place on an Illumina NovaSeq 6000. TCRdb applied fastp at Q25 and MiXCR to the public reads, then kept only in-frame beta chains. Rows with one shared CDR3 protein collapse into an entry with the most common genes and DNA. The sample table records roughly 250,000 distinct CDR3 sequences; about a sixth of these occur just once. Around 3.4% of the sample rests with the top ten. Source material: PBMCs or a T cell subset sorted from them (not recorded which). The source of these receptors is a man between 18 and 35 years old who had mild COVID-19 (a few samples of this study predate the infection). The sample titles of this study are shuffled in the database, so cell type and time point are left out; the donor was told from shared clones.

V and J are TRBV6-2 or TRBV6-3 and TRBJ1-5, with 10 nucleotides matching TRBD1. The CDR3 covers 16 residues. Germline-derived CDR1 and CDR2 are MNHEY and SVGEGT. J gave up 7 bases and V 5 bases, and 11 bases lay outside the gene matches. The CDR3 protein is CASSEFGGQGIQPQHF. The CDR3 DNA reads as TGTGCCAGCAGTGAGTTTGGGGGACAGGGGATCCAGCCCCAGCATTTT.

The chain has TRBV12-3 or TRBV12-4 and TRBJ2-7, with D hard to call. The V end was cut by 3 bases, the J end by 0 bases, with 6 bases between. This CDR3 comprises 13 residues. CDR3 protein: CASSFGISYEQYV. The CDR3 DNA is TGTGCCAGCAGTTTTGGCATCTCCTACGAGCAGTACGTC.

The sample holds a few counts of this clonotype. The chain has TRBV2 and TRBJ1-1; 7 bases map to TRBD1. Trimming at V came to 3 bases and at J to 6 bases, leaving 4 bases not matched to a gene. The CDR3 consists of 13 residues. Germline lookup yields CDR1 SNHLY and CDR2 FYNNEI. CDR3 amino acids: CASSDQGVAEAFF. The DNA of the CDR3 is TGTGCCAGCAGTGATCAGGGGGTTGCTGAAGCTTTCTTT.

This clonotype was seen at least ten times. V usage is TRBV29-1 and J usage is TRBJ2-1; 8 nucleotides agree with TRBD2. The germline V gene has CDR1 SQVTM and CDR2 ANQGSEA. The length of the CDR3 is 13 residues. The V segment lost 6 bases and the J segment 9 bases; nucleotides outside the gene matches: 10. CDR3 sequence (DNA): TGCAGCGTAGCGGGGGCGGGGGTTTTTGAGCAGTTCTTC. Amino acids: CSVAGAGVFEQFF.

The chain uses TRBV5-1 and TRBJ2-5; weak D call: TRBD2 (6 bases). The CDR3 contains 12 residues. V lost 7 bases to trimming and J lost 4 bases, with 11 bases between them. Germline assignment: CDR1 SGHRS and CDR2 YFSETQ. Here the CDR3 reads CASGRGRETQYF. The CDR3 region has the DNA TGCGCCAGCGGCCGGGGGAGAGAGACCCAGTACTTC.

The gene calls are TRBV7-2 and TRBJ2-3, with D perhaps given as TRBD1 or TRBD2 (5 bases each). Trimming shortened V by 1 base and J by 3 bases, and 8 bases separated the two germline ends. The germline CDR1 and CDR2 sequences are SGHTA and FQGNSA. CDR3 length: 14 amino acids. The CDR3 nucleotides are TGTGCCAGCAGCTTAGATTGGGGGACAGATACGCAGTATTTT. It is translated as CASSLDWGTDTQYF.

This clonotype has more than one count but fewer than ten. The chain couples TRBV6-2 or TRBV6-3 to TRBJ2-3, with no clear D. Germline V lookup: CDR1 MNHEY, CDR2 SVGEGT. The CDR3 has 13 residues. Trimming took 5 bases from V and 1 from J, leaving 7 bases between them. The CDR3 sequence is CASSQYRTDTQYF. CDR3 bases: TGTGCCAGCAGTCAGTACCGCACAGATACGCAGTATTTT.

The chain uses TRBV7-2 and TRBJ1-2; D unclear. Trimming took 5 bases from V and 4 from J, leaving 11 bases between them. CDR3 length equals 13 residues. Germline CDR1 SGHTA, CDR2 FQGNSA. The CDR3 region is CASSNSQTYGYTF. CDR3 DNA: TGTGCCAGCAGCAATTCCCAGACCTATGGCTACACCTTC.

V gene TRBV29-1 combines with J gene TRBJ2-1, with a weak D call TRBD2 (7 bases). The CDR3 covers 12 residues. CDR1 is SQVTM, CDR2 ANQGSEA, per germline. CDR3 nucleotide sequence: TGCACCATGGGGGGGCCAGCCAATGAGCAGTTCTTC. It encodes CTMGGPANEQFF.

In its sample, this clonotype was seen a few times. This chain uses TRBV20-1 with TRBJ2-5; 10 nucleotides align to TRBD2. This CDR3 is built from 13 residues. CDR1 is DFQATT and CDR2 is SNEGSKA in the germline V gene (reference sequence). For the CDR3, the DNA is TGCAGGCCTAGCGGGGGCGACCAAGAGACCCAGTACTTC. Protein: CRPSGGDQETQYF.

The rearrangement uses TRBV20-1 and TRBJ1-5; D uncertain. The CDR3 is 13 amino acids. Germline assignment: CDR1 DFQATT and CDR2 SNEGSKA (reference sequence). V dropped 2 bases and J dropped 4 bases, with 9 bases sitting between them. Here the CDR3 DNA reads TGCAGTGCTAGATGGGCCGTGAATCAGCCCCAGCATTTT. Translating it yields CSARWAVNQPQHF.